Given below is one T cell receptor beta chain in context. The antigen remains unidentified. These data belong to a study of regulatory dendritic cells for organ transplantation. Memory T cells were CD45RO+, naive were CD45RA+, sorted by FACS. Study-wide results and caveats: The authors noted considerable between-person heterogeneity in alloreactive memory CD8+ cells.

TCRdb keeps only in-frame clones here, not all; method: immunoSEQ multiplex PCR. The sample consists of 20,000 to 25,000 clones, about 79% of them appearing once. Sequencing was performed on memory CD4+ T cells from blood. The sample's subset: CD45RO+ memory T cells. This clonotype was obtained from a human donor in good health.

The CDR3 here is CASSLAAGGHEQYF. As DNA, the CDR3 is TGTGCCAGCAGCTTAGCGGCGGGGGGCCACGAGCAGTACTTC. The V and J genes are TRBV7-2 and TRBJ2-7, with 8 bases matching TRBD2. This CDR3 spans 14 amino acids. With V trimmed by 0 bases and J by 5 bases, 3 bases remained unmatched. Germline V gives CDR1 SGHTA, CDR2 FQGNSA.